These 10 T cell receptor beta chains share one sample of origin, sequenced in a study of early T cells in non-severe SARS-CoV-2 infection. TCRdb re-analysed the 5' RACE reads in MiXCR, keeping a single row per CDR3 protein. The sample yields under 70,000 distinct CDR3 sequences, roughly 13% seen once. What was sequenced was whole blood. These receptors were taken from an adult who was a healthcare worker with PCR-confirmed SARS-CoV-2 infection or an uninfected control (not recorded which).

This clonotype is labeled as medium-sized (0.01 to 0.1%). The chain combines TRBV6-4 with TRBJ2-3; D may be TRBD1 or TRBD2 (5 bases each). The CDR3 runs to 13 residues. The ends were cut back, 4 bases at V and 2 bases at J, with 7 bases in the middle. Germline CDR1 reads MRHNA; CDR2 reads SNTAGT. In DNA form, the CDR3 reads TGTGCCAGCAGTGGGGACGACACAGATACGCAGTATTTT. This sequence encodes CASSGDDTDTQYF.

Many counts were recorded for this clonotype. J is TRBJ2-7 and V is TRBV7-9, with TRBD1 matching 9 bases. The trim removed 5 bases at V and 7 bases at J, leaving 15 bases unmatched. Per germline, CDR1 SEHNR and CDR2 FQNEAQ (reference sequence). The length of the CDR3 is 16 residues. The CDR3 sequence: CASSEARTGVLGEQYF. The CDR3 DNA reads as TGTGCCAGCAGCGAGGCCCGGACAGGGGTCCTAGGAGAGCAGTACTTC.

This chain uses TRBV12-3 or TRBV12-4 with TRBJ2-5, with 12 bases aligning to TRBD2. The junction had 5 bases not matched to a gene; V was cut back by 5 bases and J by 4 bases. CDR3 length: 15 amino acids. The CDR3 bases are TGTGCCAGCAGTGGAGGACTAGCGGGGCTAGAGACCCAGTACTTC. Residues: CASSGGLAGLETQYF.

The chain combines TRBV28 with TRBJ2-7, with D hard to call. This CDR3 is built from 12 residues. V lost 5 bases and J lost 3, with 8 bases in between. Germline V gene lookup returns CDR1 MDHEN and CDR2 SYDVKM. The CDR3 DNA reads as TGTGCCAGCAGTCTGGGCTACTACGAGCAGTACTTC. Its protein is CASSLGYYEQYF.

This rearrangement joins TRBV6-5 to TRBJ2-7, with 7 bases identical to TRBD1. CDR3 length equals 14 residues. From germline, CDR1 is MNHEY and CDR2 SVGAGI. With 7 bases clipped from V and 0 bases from J, the junction kept 6 bases outside the gene matches. Here the CDR3 reads CASTSGTDSYEQYF. The CDR3, as DNA: TGTGCCAGCACCTCCGGGACAGACTCCTACGAGCAGTACTTC.

This clonotype was picked up a small number of times. The chain links TRBV7-2 to TRBJ2-5, with D hard to call. Per the germline V gene, CDR1 is SGHTA and CDR2 is FQGNSA. V was trimmed by 1 base and J by 6 bases, leaving 12 bases between them. The CDR3 has 14 residues. The CDR3 DNA is TGTGCCAGCAGCTTAGATCTAGTTTCAAAGACCCAGTACTTC. This codes for CASSLDLVSKTQYF.

This clonotype was seen ten or more times. The chain uses TRBV30 and TRBJ2-7; D assignment may be TRBD1 or TRBD2 (5 bases each). Germline V gene lookup returns CDR1 GTSNPN and CDR2 SVGIG (reference sequence). The CDR3 consists of 11 residues. V was trimmed by 2 bases and J by 6 bases, leaving 8 bases between them. CDR3 sequence (DNA): TGTGCCTGGAGTTGGGGGAGCGAGCAGTACTTC. It specifies CAWSWGSEQYF.

This clonotype was found a few times. V is TRBV11-2 and J is TRBJ2-7; D uncertain. The germline V and J ends were trimmed by 1 base and 0 bases, with 10 bases remaining between them. The CDR3 extends over 15 amino acids. The V gene's germline CDR1 is SGHAT and CDR2 FQNNGV. The CDR3 DNA reads TGTGCCAGCAGCTTAGCGCGATTAGCCTCCTACGAGCAGTACTTC. It yields the protein CASSLARLASYEQYF.

This clonotype was counted at least ten times. The genes are TRBV29-1 and TRBJ2-1; 8 nucleotides line up with TRBD1. The CDR3 is 14 residues long. The germline V gene has CDR1 SQVTM and CDR2 ANQGSEA. The V segment lost 5 bases and the J segment 2 bases; nucleotides outside the gene matches: 5. Written as DNA, the CDR3 is TGCAGCGTTTCACAGGGGGGCACCTACAATGAGCAGTTCTTC. Its protein product is CSVSQGGTYNEQFF.

This clonotype was seen many times. The V call is TRBV9, the J call TRBJ1-2; D is possibly TRBD1 (5 bases). This CDR3 comprises 14 residues. Trimming cost V 4 bases and J 2 bases, with 12 bases left between them. Per the germline V gene, CDR1 is SGDLS and CDR2 is YYNGEE. In DNA form, the CDR3 reads TGTGCCAGCAGCACCCGTCAGGGAAACTATGGCTACACCTTC. Translation: CASSTRQGNYGYTF.